This entry concerns a single T cell receptor (beta chain). This CDR3 comprises 16 residues. J lost 1 base, V lost 4 bases, and 5 bases had no gene match. Germline-derived CDR1 and CDR2 are KGHSH and LQKENI. This record comes from a study of blood T cell repertoires in COVID-19. Looking at the study overall: Specimens from acute and convalescent COVID-19 originated in the United States, Italy and Spain. PBMCs, B-cell-depleted T cells, or T cells provided the cDNA or gDNA that made up the material.

Seattle researchers signed up patients amid active infection and tracked them longitudinally. Per the authors' pipeline: Reference gene primer amplification in the assay estimated nucleated cell counts. Method: immunoSEQ multiplex PCR; TCRdb's copy keeps in-frame clones and lacks some. For V, J and clone size, that table is used; D and trimming come from the DNA. This table has about 440,000 clones, about 91% appearing once. The sequence came from a woman aged 50 to 60 with COVID-19, enrolled during active disease. Input material: peripheral blood. The chain employs TRBV18 and TRBJ2-7, with TRBD1 matching over 12 bases. In DNA, the CDR3 is TGTGCCAGCTCACTTACGGGACAGGGGGCTTCCTACGAGCAGTACTTC. Protein: CASSLTGQGASYEQYF.